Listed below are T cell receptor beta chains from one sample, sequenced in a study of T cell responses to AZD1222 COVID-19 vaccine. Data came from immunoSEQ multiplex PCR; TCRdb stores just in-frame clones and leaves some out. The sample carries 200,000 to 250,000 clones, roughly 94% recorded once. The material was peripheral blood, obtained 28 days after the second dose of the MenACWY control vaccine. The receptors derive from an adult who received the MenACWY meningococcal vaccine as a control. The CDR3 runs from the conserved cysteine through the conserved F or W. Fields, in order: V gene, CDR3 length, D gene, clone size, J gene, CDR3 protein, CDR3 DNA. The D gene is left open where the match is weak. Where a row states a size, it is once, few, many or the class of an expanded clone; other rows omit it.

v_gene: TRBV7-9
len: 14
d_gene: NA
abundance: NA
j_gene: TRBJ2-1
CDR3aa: CASPGPLPHNEQFF
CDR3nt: TGTGCCAGCCCCGGCCCACTGCCGCACAATGAGCAGTTCTTC

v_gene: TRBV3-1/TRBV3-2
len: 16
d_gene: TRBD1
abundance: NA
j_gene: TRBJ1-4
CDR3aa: CASSQGTGALNEKLFF
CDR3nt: TGTGCCAGCAGCCAGGGAACAGGGGCCCTAAATGAAAAACTGTTTTTT

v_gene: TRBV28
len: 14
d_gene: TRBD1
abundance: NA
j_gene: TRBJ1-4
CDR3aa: CASSLTGAVEKLFF
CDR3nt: TGTGCCAGCAGTTTGACAGGGGCTGTGGAAAAACTGTTTTTT

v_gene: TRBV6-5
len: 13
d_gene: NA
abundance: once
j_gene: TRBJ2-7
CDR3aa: CASTSPDIGEQYF
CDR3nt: TGTGCCAGCACCTCGCCCGATATCGGCGAGCAGTACTTC

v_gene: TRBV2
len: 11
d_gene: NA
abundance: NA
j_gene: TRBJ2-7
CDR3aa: CASSPAGEQYF
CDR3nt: TGTGCCAGCAGTCCCGCAGGGGAGCAGTACTTC

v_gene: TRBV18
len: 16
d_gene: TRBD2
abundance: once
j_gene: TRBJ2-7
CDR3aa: CASSPGTSGVSYEQYF
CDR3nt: TGTGCCAGCTCACCAGGGACTAGCGGAGTCTCCTACGAGCAGTACTTC

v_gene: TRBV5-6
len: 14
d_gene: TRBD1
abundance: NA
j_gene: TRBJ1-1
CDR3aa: CASSSGQGNTEAFF
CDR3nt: TGTGCCAGCAGCTCCGGACAGGGGAACACTGAAGCTTTCTTT

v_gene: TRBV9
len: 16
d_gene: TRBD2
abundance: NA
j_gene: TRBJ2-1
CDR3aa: CASSVGISGDNNEQFF
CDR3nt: TGTGCCAGCAGCGTAGGGATTAGCGGGGATAACAATGAGCAGTTCTTC

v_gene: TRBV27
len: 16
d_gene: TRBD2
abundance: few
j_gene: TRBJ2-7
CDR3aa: CASSLVMGTSGYEQYF
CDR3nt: TGTGCCAGCAGTTTAGTCATGGGGACTAGCGGATACGAGCAGTACTTC

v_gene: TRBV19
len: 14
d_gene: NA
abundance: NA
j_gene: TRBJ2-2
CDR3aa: CATTGVSNTGELFF
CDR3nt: TGTGCCACCACGGGGGTCTCGAACACCGGGGAGCTGTTTTTT

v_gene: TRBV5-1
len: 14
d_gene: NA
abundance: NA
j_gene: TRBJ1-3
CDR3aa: CASSPRTDGNTIYF
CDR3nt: TGCGCCAGCAGCCCGCGGACGGACGGAAACACCATATATTTT

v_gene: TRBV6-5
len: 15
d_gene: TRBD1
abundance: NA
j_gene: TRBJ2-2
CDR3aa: CASSKRQGRTGELFF
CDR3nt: TGTGCCAGCAGTAAACGACAGGGACGGACCGGGGAGCTGTTTTTT

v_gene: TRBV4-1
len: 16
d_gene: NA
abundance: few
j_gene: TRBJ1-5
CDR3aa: CASSSSPQGRNQPQHF
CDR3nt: TGCGCCAGCAGTTCTAGCCCCCAAGGTCGCAATCAGCCCCAGCATTTT

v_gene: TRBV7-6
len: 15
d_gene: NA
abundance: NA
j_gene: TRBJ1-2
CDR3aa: CASSFRQGGAYGYTF
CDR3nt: TGTGCCAGCAGCTTCCGGCAGGGAGGTGCCTATGGCTACACCTTC

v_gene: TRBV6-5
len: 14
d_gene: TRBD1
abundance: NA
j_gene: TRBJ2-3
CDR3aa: CASKQGLVTDTQYF
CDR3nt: TGTGCCAGTAAACAGGGGTTGGTGACAGATACGCAGTATTTT

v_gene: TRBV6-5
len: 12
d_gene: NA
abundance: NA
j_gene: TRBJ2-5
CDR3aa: CASSNHLETQYF
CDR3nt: TGTGCCAGCAGTAACCACCTGGAGACCCAGTACTTC

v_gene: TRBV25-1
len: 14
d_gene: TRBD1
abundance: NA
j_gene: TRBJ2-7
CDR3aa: CASSGRTGDYEQYF
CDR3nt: TGTGCCAGCAGTGGACGGACAGGTGACTACGAGCAGTACTTC

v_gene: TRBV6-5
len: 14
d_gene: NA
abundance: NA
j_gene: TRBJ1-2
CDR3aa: CASSITGGELGYTF
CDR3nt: TGTGCCAGCAGTATCACCGGGGGGGAACTGGGCTACACCTTC

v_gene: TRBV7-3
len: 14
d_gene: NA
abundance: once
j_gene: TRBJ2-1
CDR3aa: CASSLRMSGGEQFF
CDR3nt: TGTGCCAGCAGCTTAAGAATGTCCGGGGGTGAGCAGTTCTTC

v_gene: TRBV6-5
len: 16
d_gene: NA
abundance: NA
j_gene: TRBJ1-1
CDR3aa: CASSFGRIGKQGEAFF
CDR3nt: TGTGCCAGCAGTTTCGGCAGGATTGGGAAACAGGGTGAAGCTTTCTTT

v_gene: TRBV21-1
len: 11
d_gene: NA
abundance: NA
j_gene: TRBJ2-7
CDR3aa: CASSKNYEQYF
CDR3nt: TGTGCCAGCAGCAAAAACTACGAGCAGTACTTC

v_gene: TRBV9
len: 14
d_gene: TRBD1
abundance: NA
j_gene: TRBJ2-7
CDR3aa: CASSTGENLREQYF
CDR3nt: TGTGCCAGCAGTACAGGGGAGAATTTGCGCGAGCAGTACTTC

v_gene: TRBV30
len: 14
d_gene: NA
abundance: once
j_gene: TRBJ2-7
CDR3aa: CAWSPPYRVFEQYF
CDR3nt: TGTGCCTGGAGTCCCCCATACAGGGTTTTTGAGCAGTACTTC

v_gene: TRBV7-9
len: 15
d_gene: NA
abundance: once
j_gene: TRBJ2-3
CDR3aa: CASSLAGAGTDTQYF
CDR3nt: TGTGCCAGCAGCTTAGCGGGAGCCGGTACAGATACGCAGTATTTT

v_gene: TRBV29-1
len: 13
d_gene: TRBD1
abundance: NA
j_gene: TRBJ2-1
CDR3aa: CSVGQVLGDEQFF
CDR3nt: TGCAGCGTCGGACAGGTCCTTGGGGATGAGCAGTTCTTC

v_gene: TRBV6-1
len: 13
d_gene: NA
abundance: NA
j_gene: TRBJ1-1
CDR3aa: CASSEQLNTEAFF
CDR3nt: TGTGCCAGCAGTGAACAGCTGAACACTGAAGCTTTCTTT

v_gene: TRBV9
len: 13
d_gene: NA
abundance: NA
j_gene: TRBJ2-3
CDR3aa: CASSATSTDTQYF
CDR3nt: TGTGCCAGCAGCGCGACTAGCACAGATACGCAGTATTTT

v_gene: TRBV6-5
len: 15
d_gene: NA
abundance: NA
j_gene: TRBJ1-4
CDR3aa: CASSRQGSTNEKLFF
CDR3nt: TGTGCCAGCAGCCGGCAGGGGTCAACTAATGAAAAACTGTTTTTT

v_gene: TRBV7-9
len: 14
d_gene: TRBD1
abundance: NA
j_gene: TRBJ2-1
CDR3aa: CASMGQGKGNEQFF
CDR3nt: TGTGCCAGCATGGGACAGGGTAAAGGCAATGAGCAGTTCTTC

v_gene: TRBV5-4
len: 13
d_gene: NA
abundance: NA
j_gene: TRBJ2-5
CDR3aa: CASSRTGLETQYF
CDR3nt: TGTGCCAGCAGCCGAACAGGCCTAGAGACCCAGTACTTC

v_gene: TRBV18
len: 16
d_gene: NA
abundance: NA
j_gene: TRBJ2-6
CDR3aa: CASSPSRGRGANVLTF
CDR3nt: TGTGCCAGCTCACCTTCCAGGGGTCGTGGGGCCAACGTCCTGACTTTC

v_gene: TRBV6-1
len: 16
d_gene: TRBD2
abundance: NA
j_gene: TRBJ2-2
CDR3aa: CASSEAAGGEAGELFF
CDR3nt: TGTGCCAGCAGTGAAGCGGCGGGGGGTGAGGCCGGGGAGCTGTTTTTT

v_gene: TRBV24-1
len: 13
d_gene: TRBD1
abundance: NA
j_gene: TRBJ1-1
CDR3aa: CATRTGVSTEAFF
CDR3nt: TGTGCCACCAGGACAGGGGTGAGCACTGAAGCTTTCTTT

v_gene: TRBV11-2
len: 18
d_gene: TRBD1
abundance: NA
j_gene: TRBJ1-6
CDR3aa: CASSSGQGLRGYNSPLHF
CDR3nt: TGTGCCAGCAGCTCCGGACAGGGGCTACGGGGATATAATTCACCCCTCCACTTT

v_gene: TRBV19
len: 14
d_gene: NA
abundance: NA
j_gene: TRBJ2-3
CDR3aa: CASSLTRVTDTQYF
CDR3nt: TGTGCCAGTAGCCTAACGAGGGTTACAGATACGCAGTATTTT

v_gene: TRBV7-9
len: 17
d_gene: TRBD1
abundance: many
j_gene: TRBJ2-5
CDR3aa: CASSLGMRQGAGETQYF
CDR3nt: TGTGCCAGCAGCTTAGGAATGCGACAGGGGGCTGGGGAGACCCAGTACTTC

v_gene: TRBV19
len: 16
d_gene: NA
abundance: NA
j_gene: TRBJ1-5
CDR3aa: CASSTLTGASNQPQHF
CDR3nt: TGTGCCAGTAGTACCTTGACGGGGGCTAGCAATCAGCCCCAGCATTTT

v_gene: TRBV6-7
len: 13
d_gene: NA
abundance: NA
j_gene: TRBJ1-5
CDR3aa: CASNKGPNQPQHF
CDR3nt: TGTGCCAGCAACAAGGGGCCCAATCAGCCCCAGCATTTT

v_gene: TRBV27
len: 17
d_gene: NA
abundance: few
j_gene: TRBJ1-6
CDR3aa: CASSFRHRAMDNSPLHF
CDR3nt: TGTGCCAGCAGTTTTCGGCACAGGGCGATGGATAATTCACCCCTCCACTTT

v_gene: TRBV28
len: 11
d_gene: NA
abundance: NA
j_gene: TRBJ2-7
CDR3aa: CASSVRGEQYF
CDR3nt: TGTGCCAGCAGTGTCCGCGGCGAGCAGTACTTC

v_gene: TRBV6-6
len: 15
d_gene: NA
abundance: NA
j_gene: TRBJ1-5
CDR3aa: CASSPSFGANQPQHF
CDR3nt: TGTGCCAGCAGTCCAAGCTTTGGGGCCAATCAGCCCCAGCATTTT

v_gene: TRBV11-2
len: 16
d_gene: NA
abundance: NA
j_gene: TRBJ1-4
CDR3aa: CASSLGEQRVNEKLFF
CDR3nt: TGTGCCAGCAGCTTAGGGGAACAACGGGTTAATGAAAAACTGTTTTTT

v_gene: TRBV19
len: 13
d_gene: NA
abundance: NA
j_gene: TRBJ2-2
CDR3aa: CASSPRNTGELFF
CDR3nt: TGTGCCAGTAGCCCCCGGAACACCGGGGAGCTGTTTTTT

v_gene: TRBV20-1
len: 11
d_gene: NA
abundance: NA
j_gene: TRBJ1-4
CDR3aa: CSARKNEKLFF
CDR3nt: TGCAGTGCTAGGAAGAATGAAAAACTGTTTTTT

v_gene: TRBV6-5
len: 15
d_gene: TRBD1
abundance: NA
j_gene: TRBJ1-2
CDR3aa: CASSYSPGQGYGYTF
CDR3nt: TGTGCCAGCAGTTACTCGCCGGGACAGGGGTATGGCTACACCTTC

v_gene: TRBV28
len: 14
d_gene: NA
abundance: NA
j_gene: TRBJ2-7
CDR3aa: CASSLIGPPYEQYF
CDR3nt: TGTGCCAGCAGTTTAATAGGGCCACCCTACGAGCAGTACTTC

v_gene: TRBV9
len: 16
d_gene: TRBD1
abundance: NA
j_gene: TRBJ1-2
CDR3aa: CASSPRREGAIYGYTF
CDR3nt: TGTGCCAGCAGCCCCCGACGGGAGGGGGCTATCTATGGCTACACCTTC

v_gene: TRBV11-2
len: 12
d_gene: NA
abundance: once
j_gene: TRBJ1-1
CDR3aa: CASRTGAMKAFF
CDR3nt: TGTGCCAGCAGGACAGGTGCCATGAAAGCTTTCTTT

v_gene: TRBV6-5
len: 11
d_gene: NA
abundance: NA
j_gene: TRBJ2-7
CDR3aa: CASLKGCEQYF
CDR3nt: TGTGCCAGTTTAAAGGGGTGCGAGCAGTACTTC

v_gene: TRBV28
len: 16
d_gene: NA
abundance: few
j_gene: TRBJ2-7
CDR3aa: CASSSLRNPEGYEQYF
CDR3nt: TGTGCCAGCAGTTCCCTCCGAAACCCGGAGGGTTACGAGCAGTACTTC

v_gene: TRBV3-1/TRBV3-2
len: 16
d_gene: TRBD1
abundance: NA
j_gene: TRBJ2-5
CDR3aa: CASSLPGQGRKETQYF
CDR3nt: TGTGCCAGCAGCCTTCCGGGACAGGGGAGGAAAGAGACCCAGTACTTC